This TCR beta chain was recovered during a study of T-cell reconstitution after alpha-beta-depleted transplantation in children. In the case of this clonotype: Its antigen is unidentified.

Germline CDR1 LGHNA, CDR2 YNFKEQ. V was cut by 0 bases and J by 4 bases, with 9 bases left in between. The CDR3 totals 14 residues. Study findings and constraints: Roughly two months post-transplant, alpha-beta T cells reportedly originated from several hundred graft clones that had expanded.

For TCRbeta, the library was prepared with unique molecular identifiers. In TCRdb, the PCR reads were re-called with MiXCR into one record per CDR3 protein. Of roughly 400,000 distinct CDR3 sequences in the sample, 43% were seen once. Sequencing was performed on PBMCs, taken before TCRalphabeta/CD19-depleted stem cell transplant. This chain links TRBV4-2 with TRBJ2-5, with TRBD2 as a possible D gene (5 bases). The source of this sequence is a girl aged 2-10 years with aplastic anemia, due to receive a stem cell transplant. The CDR3 protein is CASSQDRGIETQYF. CDR3 sequence (DNA): TGTGCCAGCAGCCAAGATCGAGGGATAGAGACCCAGTACTTC.